These 28 T cell receptor beta chains share one sample of origin, sequenced in a study of breast tumors, draining lymph nodes, adjacent tissues. TCRdb reprocessed the multiplex PCR reads with MiXCR, giving one entry per CDR3 protein. This sample yields 200,000 to 250,000 distinct CDR3 sequences, of which roughly 30% are seen a single time; more than 1.3% belongs to the top ten. Axillary draining lymph nodes of breast cancer patients supplied the node samples. Sequencing was performed on axillary lymph node tissue. The receptors stem from a female donor with breast cancer. Some clones in this sample may be carry-over from other donors' samples.

The V call is TRBV11-1, the J call TRBJ1-6; 8 bases agree with TRBD1. The CDR3 consists of 16 residues. V shed 5 bases and J 10 bases; nucleotides not matched to a gene: 13. Germline CDR1 and CDR2: SGHAT and FQDESV (reference sequence). The CDR3 here is CASSAGQGVASSPLHF. CDR3 bases: TGTGCCAGCAGCGCAGGACAGGGAGTAGCAAGCTCACCCCTCCACTTT. Together with reference TRBV11-1 and TRBJ1-6, the CDR3 gives the full variable domain: EAEVAQSPRYKITEKSQAVAFWCDPISGHATLYWYRQILGQGPELLVQFQDESVVDDSQLPKDRFSAERLKGVDSTLKIQPAELGDSAMYLCASSAGQGVASSPLHFGNGTRLTVT.

This clonotype was detected many times. The chain joins TRBV7-3 to TRBJ2-2, with 10 bases identical to TRBD1. Unmatched junction bases numbered 5, after V lost 6 bases and J lost 7 bases. Germline values: CDR1 SGHTA, CDR2 FQGTGA. This CDR3 comprises 14 residues. The DNA of the CDR3 is TGTGCCAGCAGTAGACAGGGGGCCGGCGGGGAGCTGTTTTTT. It codes for CASSRQGAGGELFF.

This clonotype was seen ten or more times. The genes are TRBV6-5 and TRBJ1-4; no reliable D call. Trimming took off 6 bases at V and 8 bases at J, with 16 bases between the two ends. CDR3 length: 14 amino acids. Germline CDR1 reads MNHEY; CDR2 reads SVGAGI. Here the CDR3 reads CASSRFPGGEKLFF. In DNA, the CDR3 is TGTGCCAGCAGCCGCTTCCCGGGAGGGGAAAAACTGTTTTTT.

This clonotype was seen repeatedly, ten times or more. One end of the junction is discordant with germline, which a read error may explain. V and J are TRBV5-1 and TRBJ1-5; 7 positions match TRBD1. The CDR3 is made up of 13 amino acids. CDR1 is SGHRS, CDR2 YFSETQ, per germline. CDR3 sequence (DNA): TGCGCCAGCAGCCCGCGGACAGGTCAGCCTCAGCATTTT. Encoded protein: CASSPRTGQPQHF.

This clonotype came up many times. V gene TRBV7-9 combines with J gene TRBJ2-7; D gene uncertain. Per germline, CDR1 SEHNR and CDR2 FQNEAQ (reference sequence). The V end was cut by 4 bases, the J end by 2 bases, with 6 bases between. This CDR3 has 12 residues. The DNA for the CDR3 is TGTGCCAGCAGCTACCAGGCCTACGAGCAGTACTTC. Amino acid sequence: CASSYQAYEQYF.

This clonotype came up many times. The chain uses TRBV2 and TRBJ1-4; D possibly corresponds to TRBD1 (6 bases). This CDR3 contains 15 residues. Between the trimmed V and J ends, which lost 4 bases and 9 bases, there was a span of 18 bases. The germline V gene encodes CDR1 SNHLY and CDR2 FYNNEI. DNA for the CDR3: TGTGCCAGCAGTGGGTCGGGGGGGGCGCAAAAAAAACTGTTTTTT. Amino acids: CASSGSGGAQKKLFF.

This clonotype was seen more than once but under ten times. The genes are TRBV25-1 and TRBJ1-1; D unresolved. CDR1 and CDR2 from the germline V gene are MGHDK and SYGVNS. The germline V and J ends were trimmed by 2 bases and 4 bases, with 8 bases remaining between them. The CDR3 is 13 amino acids. CDR3 nucleotides: TGTGCCAGCAGTGAAACGGCTTCCACTGAAGCTTTCTTT. Amino acids: CASSETASTEAFF.

J is TRBJ1-3 and V is TRBV5-1, with D uncertain. With 0 bases removed from V and 2 bases from J, the gap between germline ends came to 3 bases. Germline V gene sequence: CDR1 SGHRS, CDR2 YFSETQ. This CDR3 is built from 13 residues. CDR3 nucleotides: TGCGCCAGCAGCTTGGGGGCTGGAAACACCATATATTTT. Its translation: CASSLGAGNTIYF.

This clonotype was picked up many times. A read error may be the cause here, since a much bigger clone is one base away. The chain joins TRBV20-1 to TRBJ2-7, with TRBD2 identical over 8 bases. Per germline, CDR1 DFQATT and CDR2 SNEGSKA (reference sequence). The CDR3 runs to 14 residues. The CDR3 coding sequence is TGCAGTTTCTCTCTGCCTAGCGGGTCCTCCGAGCAGTACTTC. Protein product: CSFSLPSGSSEQYF.

This clonotype was picked up many times. J is TRBJ1-5 and V is TRBV7-2; the D is unclear. The length of the CDR3 is 15 residues. CDR1 is SGHTA, CDR2 FQGNSA, per germline. Trimming removed 3 bases at V and 0 bases at J, with 9 bases between. CDR3 in DNA: TGTGCCAGCAGCTTCGGGTCGGGTAGCAATCAGCCCCAGCATTTT. Translation gives CASSFGSGSNQPQHF.

This clonotype was counted many times. V and J are TRBV20-1 and TRBJ2-7; D unresolved. V dropped 0 bases and J dropped 2 bases, with 11 bases sitting between them. This CDR3 contains 14 residues. The germline gives CDR1 DFQATT, CDR2 SNEGSKA (reference sequence). CDR3 region: CSARDPRRTYEQYF. DNA for the CDR3: TGCAGTGCTAGAGATCCGCGAAGGACCTACGAGCAGTACTTC.

There are many counts of this clonotype. The genes are TRBV9 and TRBJ2-7; 11 positions agree with TRBD2. J gave up 4 bases and V 0 bases, and 6 bases lay outside the gene matches. This CDR3 is built from 16 residues. Germline CDR1 SGDLS, CDR2 YYNGEE. CDR3 coding DNA: TGTGCCAGCAGCGTAGGTTCGGCTAGCGGGAGGTACGAGCAGTACTTC. Residues: CASSVGSASGRYEQYF.

The table lists this clonotype with many counts. The chain carries TRBV19 and TRBJ2-3, with 10 bases lining up with TRBD2. Germline-derived CDR1 and CDR2 are LNHDA and SQIVND (reference sequence). Trimming at V came to 7 bases and at J to 11 bases, leaving 9 bases not matched to a gene. The CDR3 length is 13 residues. CDR3 nucleotides: TGTGCCAGTAAAGTGGCTAGCGGGAGCCGGCAGTATTTT. It is translated as CASKVASGSRQYF.

The rearrangement uses TRBV2 and TRBJ2-2; 8 bases are a match to TRBD1. The V and J ends lost 9 bases and 1 base, in that order; junction bases with no gene match: 4. The CDR3 loop spans 14 amino acids. Per germline, CDR1 SNHLY and CDR2 FYNNEI. DNA for the CDR3: TGTGCCAGTGGTGGGACAGGGAACACCGGGGAGCTGTTTTTT. As protein: CASGGTGNTGELFF.

In this sample, this clonotype turned up many times. The V call is TRBV6-1, the J call TRBJ1-2, with D tentatively TRBD1 (6 bases). The CDR3 loop spans 14 amino acids. V was pared by 1 base and J by 2 bases, with 8 bases between. Looked up from germline, CDR1 is MNHNS and CDR2 is SASEGT. The CDR3 DNA reads as TGTGCCAGCAGTGAAGGCAGGGGAAACTATGGCTACACCTTC. Its translation: CASSEGRGNYGYTF.

CDR3 in DNA: TGTGCCAGCAGCTCGGGAATAGCGGCTGTCTTTGAGGAGCAGTACTTC. It translates to CASSSGIAAVFEEQYF. The genes are TRBV11-2 and TRBJ2-7, with D perhaps matching TRBD2 (6 bases). The CDR3 is made up of 16 amino acids. Looked up from germline, CDR1 is SGHAT and CDR2 is FQNNGV. V lost 4 bases and J 7 bases, leaving 23 bases between the germline ends.

This clonotype showed up many times. This rearrangement joins TRBV11-1 to TRBJ2-2, with 7 nucleotides matching TRBD2. The germline V gene encodes CDR1 SGHAT and CDR2 FQDESV (reference sequence). CDR3 length equals 12 residues. J was trimmed by 13 bases and V by 5 bases; bases with no gene match: 7. This CDR3 is CASSGGGEGLFF. DNA of the CDR3: TGTGCCAGCAGCGGGGGGGGAGAAGGGCTGTTTTTT.

Ten or more counts support this clonotype. V usage is TRBV29-1 and J usage is TRBJ2-7, with D hard to call. The V gene's germline CDR1 is SQVTM and CDR2 ANQGSEA. This CDR3 spans 11 amino acids. V dropped 8 bases and J dropped 6 bases, with 14 bases sitting between them. For the CDR3, the DNA is TGCAGCACCCTGGGCACAAGCGAGCAGTACTTC. It translates to CSTLGTSEQYF.

This clonotype was detected ten times or more. The rearrangement uses TRBV5-1 and TRBJ2-1; no reliable D call. V lost 1 base, J lost 6 bases, and 5 bases lay in between. Germline lookup yields CDR1 SGHRS and CDR2 YFSETQ. The CDR3 sequence is 12 residues long. CDR3 sequence (DNA): TGCGCCAGCAGCTTGATCACCAATGAGCAGTTCTTC. Protein sequence: CASSLITNEQFF.

This clonotype was observed at least ten times. The chain carries TRBV5-1 and TRBJ2-1, with 12 positions matching TRBD2. The germline CDR1 and CDR2 sequences are SGHRS and YFSETQ. The CDR3 length is 14 residues. Germline trimming cut 7 bases from V and 6 bases from J; bases unmatched to any gene: 5. The CDR3 loop reads CASGLAGGINEQFF. The CDR3 DNA reads TGCGCCAGCGGGCTAGCGGGAGGGATCAATGAGCAGTTCTTC.

V usage is TRBV7-3 and J usage is TRBJ2-5; the match to TRBD1 covers 8 bases. Trimming took 0 bases from V and 3 from J; bases not matched to a gene: 0. This CDR3 contains 14 residues. Germline CDR1 reads SGHTA; CDR2 reads FQGTGA. CDR3 protein: CASSLTGQEETQYF. The CDR3 bases are TGTGCCAGCAGCTTAACGGGACAGGAAGAGACCCAGTACTTC. The full variable domain, its missing parts supplied by reference TRBV7-3 and TRBJ2-5, is GAGVSQTPSNKVTEKGKYVELRCDPISGHTALYWYRQSLGQGPEFLIYFQGTGAADDSGLPNDRFFAVRPEGSVSTLKIQRTERGDSAVYLCASSLTGQEETQYFGPGTRLLVL.

The rearrangement joins TRBV7-2 to TRBJ1-1; 7 bases are a match to TRBD1. V lost 0 bases, J lost 1 base, and 8 bases stayed unmatched. The CDR3 totals 17 residues. The V gene's germline CDR1 is SGHTA and CDR2 FQGNSA. CDR3 nucleotides: TGTGCCAGCAGCTTAGCGGACAGGACCAGAGGGAACACTGAAGCTTTCTTT. It encodes CASSLADRTRGNTEAFF.

The chain joins TRBV2 to TRBJ1-4; possible D gene TRBD1, 5 bases. V was pared by 4 bases and J by 8 bases, with 17 bases between. This CDR3 contains 15 residues. The germline gives CDR1 SNHLY, CDR2 FYNNEI. The chain's CDR3 is CASSVFLGEREKLFF. DNA for the CDR3: TGTGCCAGCAGTGTATTCTTGGGGGAGAGGGAAAAACTGTTTTTT.

With respect to this clonotype: The junction differs from germline at one of its ends, possibly a read error. The V call is TRBV3-1, the J call TRBJ2-1; D not certain. CDR3 length: 12 amino acids. Germline CDR1 reads LGHDT; CDR2 reads YNNKEL (reference sequence). This chain's CDR3 is CAGSQSGNEQFF. The CDR3, as DNA: TGTGCCGGCAGCCAAAGTGGTAATGAGCAGTTCTTC.

This clonotype has at least ten counts. V usage is TRBV12-5 and J usage is TRBJ2-1; TRBD2 matches at 7 bases. Losses at the gene ends were 6 bases for V and 14 bases for J; bases not matched to a gene: 19. The CDR3 has 15 amino acids. The germline V gene has CDR1 LGHNT and CDR2 FRNRAP. The CDR3 DNA reads TGTGCTAGTGGACTGGGACTGGCGGGAGCCGGGATTAAGTTCTTC. It specifies CASGLGLAGAGIKFF.

This clonotype was seen repeatedly, ten times or more. The chain links TRBV5-1 to TRBJ1-6; no clear D gene. CDR3 length equals 15 residues. Germline-derived CDR1 and CDR2 are SGHRS and YFSETQ. V lost 6 bases, J lost 5 bases, and 15 bases lay in between. The CDR3 nucleotides read TGCGCCAGCACACCAGAATGGGCTGATAATTCACCCCTCCACTTT. Its translation is CASTPEWADNSPLHF.

This clonotype was detected ten times or more. The J gene is TRBJ2-1, the V gene TRBV5-1; D perhaps matches TRBD2 (6 bases). CDR1 and CDR2 from the germline V gene are SGHRS and YFSETQ. With 4 bases removed from V and 0 bases from J, the gap between germline ends came to 14 bases. The CDR3 is 16 amino acids. Here the CDR3 DNA reads TGCGCCAGCAGCCGACAAGCGGGCGTCTCCTACAATGAGCAGTTCTTC. This sequence encodes CASSRQAGVSYNEQFF.

This clonotype was detected ten times or more. The rearrangement joins TRBV28 to TRBJ2-7, with no clear D. In germline, CDR1 is MDHEN, CDR2 SYDVKM. Trimming shortened V by 6 bases and J by 0 bases, and 9 bases separated the two germline ends. The CDR3 is 13 amino acids. The CDR3 region has the DNA TGTGCCAGCAGCGACCAGAACTCCTACGAGCAGTACTTC. Protein sequence: CASSDQNSYEQYF. The full variable domain, with the rest looked up from reference TRBV28 and TRBJ2-7, is DVKVTQSSRYLVKRTGEKVFLECVQDMDHENMFWYRQDPGLGLRLIYFSYDVKMKEKGDIPEGYSVSREKKERFSLILESASTNQTSMYLCASSDQNSYEQYFGPGTRLTVT.